Listed here is a single T cell receptor beta chain. The source of the sample is a study of blood T cell repertoires in COVID-19. Looking at the study overall: In each case, the material was cDNA or gDNA derived from T cells, B-cell-depleted T cells, or PBMCs.

The CDR3 length is 11 residues. Trimming pared 5 bases from V and 4 bases from J, leaving 4 bases between. Germline V CDR1 and CDR2: SNHLY, FYNNEI. Libraries were prepared by immunoSEQ multiplex PCR; TCRdb keeps only in-frame clonotypes and omits some of them. The profile shows approximately 52,000 clones, roughly 87% of them singletons. The sample consisted of peripheral blood. The TCR comes from a human donor in a cohort sampled during active COVID-19. The gene calls are TRBV2 and TRBJ2-3; D not resolved. This CDR3 reads CASSISDTQYF. The CDR3 bases are TGTGCCAGCAGTATCTCAGATACGCAGTATTTT. Full variable domain (remainder filled in from reference TRBV2 and TRBJ2-3): EPEVTQTPSHQVTQMGQEVILRCVPISNHLYFYWYRQILGQKVEFLVSFYNNEISEKSEIFDDQFSVERPDGSNFTLKIRSTKLEDSAMYFCASSISDTQYFGPGTRLTVL.